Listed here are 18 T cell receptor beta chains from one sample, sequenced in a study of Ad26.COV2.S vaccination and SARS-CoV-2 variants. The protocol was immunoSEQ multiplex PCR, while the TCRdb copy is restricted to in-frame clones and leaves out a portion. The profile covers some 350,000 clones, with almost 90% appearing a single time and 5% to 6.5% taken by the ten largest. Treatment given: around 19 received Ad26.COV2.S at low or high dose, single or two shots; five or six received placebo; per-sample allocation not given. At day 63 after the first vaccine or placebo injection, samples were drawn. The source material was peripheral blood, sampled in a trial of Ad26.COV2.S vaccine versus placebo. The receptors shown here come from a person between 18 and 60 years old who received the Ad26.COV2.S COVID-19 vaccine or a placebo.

The CDR3 loop is CASSQIQGNTEAFF. The DNA of the CDR3 is TGTGCCAGCAGCCAGATTCAGGGGAACACTGAAGCTTTCTTT. This chain connects TRBV14 to TRBJ1-1; weak D call: TRBD1 (5 bases). CDR3 length: 14 amino acids. Germline V lookup: CDR1 SGHDN, CDR2 FVKESK. The V end was cut by 3 bases, the J end by 1 base, with 9 bases between. Full variable domain (missing parts from reference TRBV14 and TRBJ1-1): EAGVTQFPSHSVIEKGQTVTLRCDPISGHDNLYWYRRVMGKEIKFLLHFVKESKQDESGMPNNRFLAERTGGTYSTLKVQPAELEDSGVYFCASSQIQGNTEAFFGQGTRLTVV.

The DNA of the CDR3 is TGTGCCAGCGGAACCCGGAGGAGCGGGGGGCCATCCTACAATGAGCAGTTCTTC. Residues: CASGTRRSGGPSYNEQFF. The chain is built from TRBV7-2 and TRBJ2-1, with TRBD2 matching over 9 bases. Per the germline V gene, CDR1 is SGHTA and CDR2 is FQGNSA. V dropped 8 bases and J dropped 1; count of bases not matched to a gene: 15. The CDR3 has 18 amino acids.

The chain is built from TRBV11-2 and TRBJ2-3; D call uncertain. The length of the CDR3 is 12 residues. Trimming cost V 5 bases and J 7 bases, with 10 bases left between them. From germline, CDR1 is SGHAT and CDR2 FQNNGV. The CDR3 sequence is CASSPPGYTQYF. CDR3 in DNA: TGTGCCAGCAGCCCACCCGGATATACGCAGTATTTT.

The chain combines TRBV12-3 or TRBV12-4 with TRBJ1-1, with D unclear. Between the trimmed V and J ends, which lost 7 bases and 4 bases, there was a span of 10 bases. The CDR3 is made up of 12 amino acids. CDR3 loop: CASTGSITEAFF. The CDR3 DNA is TGTGCCAGCACCGGGTCGATCACTGAAGCTTTCTTT.

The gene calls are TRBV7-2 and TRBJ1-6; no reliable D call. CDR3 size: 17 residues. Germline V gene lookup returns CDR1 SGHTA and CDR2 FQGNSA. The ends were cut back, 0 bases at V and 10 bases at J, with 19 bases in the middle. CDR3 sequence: CASSLAETALVRSPLHF. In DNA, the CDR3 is TGTGCCAGCAGCTTAGCGGAGACCGCTCTCGTAAGATCACCCCTCCACTTT. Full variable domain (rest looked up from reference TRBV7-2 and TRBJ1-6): GAGVSQSPSNKVTEKGKDVELRCDPISGHTALYWYRQSLGQGLEFLIYFQGNSAPDKSGLPSDRFSAERTGGSVSTLTIQRTQQEDSAVYLCASSLAETALVRSPLHFGNGTRLTVT.

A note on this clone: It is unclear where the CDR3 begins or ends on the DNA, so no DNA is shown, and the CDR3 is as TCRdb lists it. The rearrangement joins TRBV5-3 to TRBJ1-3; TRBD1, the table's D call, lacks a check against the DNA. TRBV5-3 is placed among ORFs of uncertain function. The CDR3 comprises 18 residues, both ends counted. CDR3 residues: CARSFGAGQPPSGNTIYF.

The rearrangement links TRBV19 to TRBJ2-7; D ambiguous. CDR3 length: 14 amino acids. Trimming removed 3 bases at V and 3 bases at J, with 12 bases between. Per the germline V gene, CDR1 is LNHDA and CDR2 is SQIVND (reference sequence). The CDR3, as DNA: TGTGCCAGTAGTATCTATGGGCCGAGCTACGAGCAGTACTTC. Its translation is CASSIYGPSYEQYF.

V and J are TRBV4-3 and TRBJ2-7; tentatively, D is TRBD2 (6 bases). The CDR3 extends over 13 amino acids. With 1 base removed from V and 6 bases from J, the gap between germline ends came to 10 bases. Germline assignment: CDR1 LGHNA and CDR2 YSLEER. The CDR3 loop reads CASSQGDGSEQYF. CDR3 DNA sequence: TGCGCCAGCAGCCAAGGGGACGGGAGCGAGCAGTACTTC.

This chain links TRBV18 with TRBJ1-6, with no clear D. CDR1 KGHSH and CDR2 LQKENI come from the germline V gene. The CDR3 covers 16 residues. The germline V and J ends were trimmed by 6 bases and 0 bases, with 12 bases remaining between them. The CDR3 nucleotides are TGTGCCAGCTCCGGGATGTCAAGCTCCTATAATTCACCCCTCCACTTT. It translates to CASSGMSSSYNSPLHF. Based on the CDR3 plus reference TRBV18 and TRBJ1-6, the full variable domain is NAGVMQNPRHLVRRRGQEARLRCSPMKGHSHVYWYRQLPEEGLKFMVYLQKENIIDESGMPKERFSAEFPKEGPSILRIQQVVRGDSAAYFCASSGMSSSYNSPLHFGNGTRLTVT.

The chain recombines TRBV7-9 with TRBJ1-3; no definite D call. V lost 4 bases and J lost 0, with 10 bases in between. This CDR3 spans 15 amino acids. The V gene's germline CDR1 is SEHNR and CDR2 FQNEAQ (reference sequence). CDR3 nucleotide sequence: TGTGCCAGCAGCTATACGGAGAACTCTGGAAACACCATATATTTT. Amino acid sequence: CASSYTENSGNTIYF.

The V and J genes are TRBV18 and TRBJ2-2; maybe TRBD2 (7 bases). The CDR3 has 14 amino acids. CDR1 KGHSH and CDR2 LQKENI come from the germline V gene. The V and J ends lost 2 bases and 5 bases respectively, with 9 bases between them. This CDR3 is CASSPGGATGELFF. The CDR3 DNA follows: TGTGCCAGCTCACCAGGGGGGGCGACCGGGGAGCTGTTTTTT. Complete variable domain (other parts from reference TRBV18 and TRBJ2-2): NAGVMQNPRHLVRRRGQEARLRCSPMKGHSHVYWYRQLPEEGLKFMVYLQKENIIDESGMPKERFSAEFPKEGPSILRIQQVVRGDSAAYFCASSPGGATGELFFGEGSRLTVL.

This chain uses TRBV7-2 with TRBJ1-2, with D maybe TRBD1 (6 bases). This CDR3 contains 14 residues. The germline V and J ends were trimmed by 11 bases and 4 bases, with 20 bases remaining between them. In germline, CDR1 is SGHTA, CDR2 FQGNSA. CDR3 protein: CAHGGAKEGYGYTF. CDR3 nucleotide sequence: TGTGCCCACGGGGGGGCCAAAGAGGGCTATGGCTACACCTTC.

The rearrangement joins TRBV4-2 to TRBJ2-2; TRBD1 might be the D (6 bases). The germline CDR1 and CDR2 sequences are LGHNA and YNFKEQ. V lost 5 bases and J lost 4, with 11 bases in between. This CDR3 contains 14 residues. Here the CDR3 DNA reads TGTGCCAGCAGCACCAGGGGCGGCACCGGGGAGCTGTTTTTT. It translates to CASSTRGGTGELFF.

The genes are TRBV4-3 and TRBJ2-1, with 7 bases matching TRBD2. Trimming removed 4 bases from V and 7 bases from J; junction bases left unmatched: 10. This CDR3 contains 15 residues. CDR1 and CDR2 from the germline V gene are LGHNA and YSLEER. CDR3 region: CASSPWWGGSNEQFF. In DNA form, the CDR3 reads TGCGCCAGCAGCCCTTGGTGGGGGGGAAGTAATGAGCAGTTCTTC.

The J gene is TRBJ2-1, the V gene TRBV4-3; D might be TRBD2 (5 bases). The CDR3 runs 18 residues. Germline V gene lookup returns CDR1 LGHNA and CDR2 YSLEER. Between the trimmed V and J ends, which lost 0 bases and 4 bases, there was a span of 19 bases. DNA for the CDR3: TGCGCCAGCAGCCAAGATGAGGGAGTCAGGTGGGGTTACAATGAGCAGTTCTTC. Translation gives CASSQDEGVRWGYNEQFF.

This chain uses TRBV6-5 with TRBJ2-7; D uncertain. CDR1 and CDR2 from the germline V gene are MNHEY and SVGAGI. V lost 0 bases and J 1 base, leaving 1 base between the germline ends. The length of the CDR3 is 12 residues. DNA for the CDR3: TGTGCCAGCAGTTACTCTTCCTACGAGCAGTACGTC. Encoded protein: CASSYSSYEQYV.

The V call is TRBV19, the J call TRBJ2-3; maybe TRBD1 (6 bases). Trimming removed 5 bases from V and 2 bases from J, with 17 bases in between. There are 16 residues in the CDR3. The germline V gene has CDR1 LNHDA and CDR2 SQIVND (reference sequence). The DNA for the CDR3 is TGTGCCAGTAGTCCAATACAGGGCTACGCCACAGATACGCAGTATTTT. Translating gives CASSPIQGYATDTQYF.

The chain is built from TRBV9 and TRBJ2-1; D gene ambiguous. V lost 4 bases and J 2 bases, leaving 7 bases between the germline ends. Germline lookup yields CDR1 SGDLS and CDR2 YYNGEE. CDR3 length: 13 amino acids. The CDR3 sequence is CASSPSAYNEQFF. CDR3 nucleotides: TGTGCCAGCAGCCCCTCCGCCTACAATGAGCAGTTCTTC.